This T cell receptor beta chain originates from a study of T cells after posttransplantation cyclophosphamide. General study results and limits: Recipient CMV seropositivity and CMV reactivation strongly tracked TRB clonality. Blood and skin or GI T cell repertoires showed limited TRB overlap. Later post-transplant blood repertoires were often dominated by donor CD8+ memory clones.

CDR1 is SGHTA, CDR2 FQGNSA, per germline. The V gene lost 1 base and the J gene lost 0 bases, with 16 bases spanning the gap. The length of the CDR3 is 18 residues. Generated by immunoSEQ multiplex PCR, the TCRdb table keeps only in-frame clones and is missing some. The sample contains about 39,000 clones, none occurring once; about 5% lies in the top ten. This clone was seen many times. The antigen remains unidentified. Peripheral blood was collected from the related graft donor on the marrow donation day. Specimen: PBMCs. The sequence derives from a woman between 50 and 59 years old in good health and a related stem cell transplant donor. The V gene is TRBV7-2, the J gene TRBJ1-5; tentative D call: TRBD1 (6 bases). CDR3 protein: CASSLVPWTENSNQPQHF. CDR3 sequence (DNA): TGTGCCAGCAGCTTAGTACCCTGGACAGAGAATAGCAATCAGCCCCAGCATTTT.